This TCR beta chain is drawn from a study of shared clonotypes between healthy human individuals. Background on the study: The plates for each donor numbered three CD4 naive, three CD4 memory, two CD8 naive and one CD8 memory. Broader study findings: Large sequencing depth failed to make sorted-subset sequencing complete, rarefaction showed.

Worth noting for this clone: Its antigen is not identified.

CDR3 length equals 16 residues. With 1 base clipped from V and 4 bases from J, the junction kept 7 bases outside the gene matches. Germline assignment: CDR1 KGHSH and CDR2 LQKENI. Data came from immunoSEQ multiplex PCR; TCRdb stores just in-frame clones and leaves some out. The table shows about 2.3 million clones, with over 85% occurring only once. The V gene is TRBV18, the J gene TRBJ1-3, with 7 bases fitting TRBD1. Sequencing was performed on naive CD4+ T cells from PBMCs. The subset here: CD45RA+ positively selected. This sequence originates from a man younger than 30 in good health. Some clones in this sample may be carry-over from other donors' samples. CDR3 sequence: CASSPRQGNTGNTIYF. The CDR3 DNA follows: TGTGCCAGCTCACCACGACAGGGTAATACAGGAAACACCATATATTTT.